The table lists the clone carrying this T cell receptor beta chain with a few counts. Antigen unknown. This sample stems from a study of cytomegalovirus exposure and HLA in healthy donors. The V and J ends lost 4 bases and 7 bases respectively, with 11 bases between them. CDR1 and CDR2 (germline): SGHTA, FQGTGA. The CDR3 covers 13 residues. Study conclusions and caveats: For most TCR beta V segments, an earlier analysis put the productive rate at about 87% or about 30% of the time.

60 Vbeta and 13 Jbeta primers were used in PCR. The method was immunoSEQ multiplex PCR; TCRdb's version includes in-frame clones alone and lacks a portion of them. Of 70,000 to 95,000 clones in the sample, around 62% were seen once. The J gene is TRBJ1-5, the V gene TRBV7-3; the D is unclear. The sequenced sample consisted of PBMCs. The source is a woman aged 30 to 39 in good health and CMV-seropositive. CDR3 amino acids: CASSSTVGQPQHF. CDR3 bases: TGTGCCAGCAGCTCCACTGTCGGGCAGCCCCAGCATTTT.